The 26 T cell receptor beta chains below were found in one sample sequenced in a study of blood T cell repertoires in COVID-19. Produced via immunoSEQ multiplex PCR; TCRdb's table is partial and in-frame only. Here the sample spans about 42,000 clones, almost 90% being singletons. The specimen was peripheral blood. These receptors all come from a man aged 45 to 65 with active COVID-19.

This clone appeared once. This chain joins TRBV7-3 and TRBJ2-1; TRBD2 aligns across 9 bases. From germline, CDR1 is SGHTA and CDR2 FQGTGA. CDR3 length: 15 residues. J gave up 6 bases and V 1 base, and 4 bases lay outside the gene matches. CDR3 in amino acids: CASSLILAGANEQFF. The CDR3 coding sequence is TGTGCCAGCAGCTTAATACTAGCGGGTGCCAATGAGCAGTTCTTC.

The chain recombines TRBV19 with TRBJ2-1; tentative D call: TRBD1 (5 bases). The germline gives CDR1 LNHDA, CDR2 SQIVND (reference sequence). V lost 5 bases and J 10 bases, leaving 21 bases between the germline ends. The CDR3 runs 15 residues. The CDR3 loop is CASSVTRTTSREQFF. The DNA of the CDR3 is TGTGCCAGTAGTGTCACCCGGACAACAAGTCGGGAGCAGTTCTTC.

The genes are TRBV3-1 (or the pseudogene TRBV3-2) and TRBJ2-3; TRBD2 agrees at 11 bases. Trimming at V came to 2 bases and at J to 0 bases, leaving 1 base not matched to a gene. The V gene's germline CDR1 is LGHDT and CDR2 YNNKEL (reference sequence). This CDR3 spans 16 amino acids. The CDR3 is CASSQRLAGSTDTQYF. CDR3 DNA: TGTGCCAGCAGCCAAAGACTAGCGGGGAGCACAGATACGCAGTATTTT.

As for this clone: A single base separates this from a much larger clone, so it may be a read error. The rearrangement uses TRBV28 and TRBJ1-2, with TRBD1 identical over 7 bases. Germline assignment: CDR1 MDHEN and CDR2 SYDVKM. The J segment lost 2 bases and the V segment lost 4 bases, leaving 1 base of the junction unmatched. The CDR3 consists of 13 residues. The CDR3 coding sequence is TGTGCCAGCAGTTCACAGGGGAACTATGGCTACACCTTC. Translated: CASSSQGNYGYTF.

The chain combines TRBV5-1 with TRBJ1-6; 9 nucleotides align to TRBD1. CDR3 length: 14 amino acids. The germline CDR1 and CDR2 sequences are SGHRS and YFSETQ. J gave up 10 bases and V 2 bases, and 4 bases lay outside the gene matches. This CDR3 is CASSFTGGDSPLHF. CDR3 nucleotides: TGCGCCAGCAGCTTCACAGGGGGCGACTCACCCCTCCACTTT.

The chain couples TRBV27 to TRBJ2-3, with D tentatively TRBD1 (5 bases). Germline CDR1 is MNHEY and CDR2 is SMNVEV (reference sequence). The ends were cut back, 6 bases at V and 6 bases at J, with 19 bases in the middle. This CDR3 contains 15 residues. The CDR3: CASRYRPQTSDTQYF. The DNA for the CDR3 is TGTGCCAGCAGGTACAGGCCTCAGACGTCTGATACGCAGTATTTT.

This chain joins TRBV18 and TRBJ1-5; TRBD1 aligns across 9 bases. Losses at the gene ends were 4 bases for V and 4 bases for J; bases not matched to a gene: 8. The length of the CDR3 is 16 residues. CDR1 is KGHSH and CDR2 is LQKENI in the germline V gene. CDR3: CASSQDRGYGNQPQHF. In nucleotides, the CDR3 is TGTGCCAGCTCACAGGACAGGGGCTACGGAAATCAGCCCCAGCATTTT. The full variable domain, completed using reference TRBV18 and TRBJ1-5, is NAGVMQNPRHLVRRRGQEARLRCSPMKGHSHVYWYRQLPEEGLKFMVYLQKENIIDESGMPKERFSAEFPKEGPSILRIQQVVRGDSAAYFCASSQDRGYGNQPQHFGDGTRLSIL.

The V call is TRBV28, the J call TRBJ1-3, with 9 bases that match TRBD1. CDR1 is MDHEN and CDR2 is SYDVKM in the germline V gene. The CDR3 has 15 amino acids. The V and J ends lost 6 bases and 5 bases, in that order; junction bases with no gene match: 8. The CDR3 spells CASSLQGARRNTIYF. The CDR3 DNA reads as TGTGCCAGCAGCCTACAGGGGGCGCGGAGAAACACCATATATTTT.

V is TRBV11-2 and J is TRBJ1-3, with a possible D match to TRBD1 (5 bases). The length of the CDR3 is 16 residues. The V and J ends lost 0 bases and 0 bases respectively, with 9 bases between them. Germline-derived CDR1 and CDR2 are SGHAT and FQNNGV. The chain's CDR3 is CASSLEAGGSGNTIYF. The DNA for the CDR3 is TGTGCCAGCAGCTTAGAGGCCGGGGGCTCTGGAAACACCATATATTTT.

The chain links TRBV5-5 to TRBJ2-1; TRBD2 agrees at 11 bases. Germline V gene lookup returns CDR1 SGHKS and CDR2 YYEKEE (reference sequence). The V and J ends lost 0 bases and 7 bases, in that order; junction bases with no gene match: 9. The CDR3 consists of 17 residues. CDR3 DNA sequence: TGTGCCAGCAGCTTGGCCGCGGTAGCGGGGGGGAGGAATGAGCAGTTCTTC. This translates into CASSLAAVAGGRNEQFF.

The chain has TRBV28 and TRBJ2-1; D is unresolved. CDR1 and CDR2 from the germline V gene are MDHEN and SYDVKM. V was cut by 5 bases and J by 7 bases, with 6 bases left in between. The CDR3 length is 11 residues. Here the CDR3 reads CASSLFNEQFF. The DNA of the CDR3 is TGTGCCAGCAGTCTCTTTAATGAGCAGTTCTTC. Filled out from reference TRBV28 and TRBJ2-1, the complete variable domain reads DVKVTQSSRYLVKRTGEKVFLECVQDMDHENMFWYRQDPGLGLRLIYFSYDVKMKEKGDIPEGYSVSREKKERFSLILESASTNQTSMYLCASSLFNEQFFGPGTRLTVL.

This clone was found a few times. This rearrangement joins TRBV27 to TRBJ1-5, with D maybe TRBD1 (5 bases). This CDR3 region has 16 residues. The V end was cut by 7 bases, the J end by 1 base, with 17 bases between. Looked up from germline, CDR1 is MNHEY and CDR2 is SMNVEV (reference sequence). CDR3 DNA: TGTGCCAGCATCACCGGGGGTTTTCGAAGCAATCAGCCCCAGCATTTT. As protein: CASITGGFRSNQPQHF.

The chain is built from TRBV6-5 and TRBJ1-5; D might be TRBD1 (6 bases). CDR1 MNHEY and CDR2 SVGAGI come from the germline V gene. V was trimmed by 6 bases and J by 2 bases, leaving 11 bases between them. There are 14 residues in the CDR3. This CDR3 reads CASRPGDGNQPQHF. CDR3 nucleotide sequence: TGTGCCAGCAGACCAGGGGATGGCAATCAGCCCCAGCATTTT.

The chain employs TRBV7-2 and TRBJ2-3; D unresolved. Germline V CDR1 and CDR2: SGHTA, FQGNSA. This CDR3 has 13 residues. V was shortened by 6 bases and J by 4 bases, with 11 bases between the two germline ends. In nucleotides, the CDR3 is TGTGCCAGCAGTCAGAATATGGCAGATACGCAGTATTTT. This codes for CASSQNMADTQYF.

This sequence joins TRBV3-1 (or the pseudogene TRBV3-2) and TRBJ2-3; a possible D gene is TRBD1 (5 bases). The CDR3 runs 14 residues. Germline CDR1 is LGHDT and CDR2 is YNNKEL (reference sequence). V lost 3 bases, J lost 1 base, and 8 bases lay in between. The CDR3 reads CASSHKGRTDTQYF. The CDR3 nucleotides read TGTGCCAGCAGCCATAAGGGGCGCACAGATACGCAGTATTTT.

The V and J genes are TRBV5-1 and TRBJ2-4; perhaps TRBD1 as D (6 bases). V lost 4 bases, J lost 1 base, and 9 bases lay in between. This CDR3 is 14 amino acids long. Germline V lookup: CDR1 SGHRS, CDR2 YFSETQ. The CDR3 here is CASSKGEAKNIQYF. In DNA, the CDR3 is TGCGCCAGCAGCAAGGGGGAGGCCAAAAACATTCAGTACTTC.

V is TRBV6-5 and J is TRBJ1-4; no definite D call. Trimming stripped 6 bases from V and 0 bases from J, with 11 bases between. CDR1 and CDR2 from the germline V gene are MNHEY and SVGAGI. This CDR3 is built from 15 residues. This CDR3 reads CASRPGLPTNEKLFF. DNA of the CDR3: TGTGCCAGCAGGCCTGGACTGCCAACTAATGAAAAACTGTTTTTT.

The count of this clone is one. The chain uses TRBV5-1 and TRBJ2-3; tentative D call: TRBD1 (5 bases). The CDR3 contains 15 residues. Deletions cut 0 bases from V and 6 bases from J, with 14 bases between. Per germline, CDR1 SGHRS and CDR2 YFSETQ. The CDR3 region has the DNA TGCGCCAGCAGCTTGGGACAGTTTATTTCGGATACGCAGTATTTT. Translation: CASSLGQFISDTQYF.

The gene calls are TRBV6-5 and TRBJ1-3, with 7 bases fitting TRBD1. The V gene end was trimmed by 6 bases and the J gene end by 2 bases; junction bases not matched to a gene: 4. Per germline, CDR1 MNHEY and CDR2 SVGAGI. The length of the CDR3 is 14 residues. The CDR3 loop reads CASSETGTGNTIYF. The DNA for the CDR3 is TGTGCCAGCAGCGAGACAGGGACTGGAAACACCATATATTTT.

This clone was detected a few times. The rearrangement uses TRBV30 and TRBJ1-2; 7 bases fit TRBD1. Germline assignment: CDR1 GTSNPN and CDR2 SVGIG (reference sequence). This CDR3 has 12 residues. Trimming cost V 5 bases and J 5 bases; bases outside gene matches: 5. CDR3 bases: TGTGCCTGGGGGGACAGCTTATATGGCTACACCTTC. Translation: CAWGDSLYGYTF.

The genes are TRBV5-6 and TRBJ1-2; a possible D gene is TRBD1 (6 bases). The CDR3 is 15 amino acids. Germline CDR1 is SGHDT and CDR2 is YYEEEE. The ends were cut back, 0 bases at V and 3 bases at J, with 12 bases in the middle. The CDR3 reads CASSLVSRGDYGYTF. For the CDR3, the DNA is TGTGCCAGCAGCTTGGTCAGCAGGGGAGACTATGGCTACACCTTC.

The V call is TRBV28, the J call TRBJ1-4; possibly TRBD1 for D (5 bases). CDR3 length: 14 amino acids. Trimming took 3 bases from V and 6 from J, leaving 11 bases between them. The germline V gene has CDR1 MDHEN and CDR2 SYDVKM. The DNA for the CDR3 is TGTGCCAGCAGTTTTCTGGAGGGGTATGAAAAACTGTTTTTT. It yields the protein CASSFLEGYEKLFF.

The chain is built from TRBV30 and TRBJ2-2; D might be TRBD1 (7 bases). This CDR3 is 15 amino acids long. Trimming stripped 3 bases from V and 1 base from J, with 12 bases between. Germline lookup yields CDR1 GTSNPN and CDR2 SVGIG (reference sequence). The CDR3 reads CAWSPGGLNTGELFF. DNA of the CDR3: TGTGCCTGGAGCCCAGGGGGGCTGAACACCGGGGAGCTGTTTTTT. Filled out from reference TRBV30 and TRBJ2-2, the complete variable domain reads SQTIHQWPATLVQPVGSPLSLECTVEGTSNPNLYWYRQAAGRGLQLLFYSVGIGQISSEVPQNLSASRPQDRQFILSSKKLLLSDSGFYLCAWSPGGLNTGELFFGEGSRLTVL.

This chain joins TRBV5-1 and TRBJ2-5, with a possible D match to TRBD2 (6 bases). Germline CDR1 is SGHRS and CDR2 is YFSETQ. The CDR3 has 14 residues. V lost 0 bases and J 2 bases, leaving 8 bases between the germline ends. The CDR3 DNA sequence: TGCGCCAGCAGCTTGGGGCGGGGACAAGAGACCCAGTACTTC. It codes for CASSLGRGQETQYF.

The chain uses TRBV5-1 and TRBJ1-2; TRBD1 aligns across 11 bases. Germline-derived CDR1 and CDR2 are SGHRS and YFSETQ. This CDR3 comprises 16 residues. The J segment lost 10 bases and the V segment lost 2 bases, leaving 13 bases of the junction unmatched. Here the CDR3 DNA reads TGCGCCAGCAGCTTATTGCCTCCCGGGACAGGGGGTGACTACACCTTC. It is translated as CASSLLPPGTGGDYTF.

This chain joins TRBV10-3 and TRBJ1-2, with 7 positions matching TRBD1. Losses at the gene ends were 4 bases for V and 8 bases for J; bases not matched to a gene: 7. The CDR3 is made up of 13 amino acids. Germline values: CDR1 ENHRY, CDR2 SYGVKD. CDR3 amino acids: CAISGDSLGGYTF. CDR3 nucleotides: TGTGCCATCAGTGGGGACAGCCTGGGAGGCTACACCTTC.